The clone carrying this T cell receptor (beta chain) occurred a few times. The antigen is unknown. The data belong to a study of T-cell memory formation after mild COVID-19. Study information: Largely, TCR clusters stayed within a single donor. Notes on the study in general: Clones that contracted clustered mainly in CM and EM if CD4+ and in EMRA if CD8+. Several responding clones turned up in pre-infection memory, indicating that cross-reactive memory may have taken part.

V was pared by 0 bases and J by 4 bases, with 10 bases between. Germline-derived CDR1 and CDR2 are SGHDT and YYEEEE. CDR3 length: 15 amino acids. After 5'RACE with constant-segment primers, TCR alpha and TCR beta cDNA libraries carrying sample barcodes and UMIs were obtained. From the 5' RACE reads, TCRdb called clonotypes with MiXCR, one entry per CDR3 protein. The sample gives hundreds of thousands of distinct CDR3 sequences, approximately 23% of which show up once; around 13% is in the top ten. The rearrangement uses TRBV5-6 and TRBJ2-2, with D possibly being TRBD1 (6 bases). The TCR originated in an adult woman who had mild COVID-19 (a few samples of this study predate the infection). Cell type and time point are not known. Input material: PBMCs or a T cell subset sorted from them (not recorded which). The CDR3 nucleotides are TGTGCCAGCAGCTTGGTACAGGGTCCCACCGGGGAGCTGTTTTTT. This codes for CASSLVQGPTGELFF.